This TCR beta chain was sequenced in a study of blood T cell repertoires in COVID-19. Background on the study: Nucleic acid was either cDNA or gDNA, and it came from T cells, B-cell-depleted T cells, or PBMCs.

There are 13 residues in the CDR3. From germline, CDR1 is KGHSH and CDR2 LQKENI. V lost 3 bases, J lost 2 bases, and 7 bases lay in between. The protocol was immunoSEQ multiplex PCR, while the TCRdb copy is restricted to in-frame clones and leaves out a portion. The sample has roughly 60,000 clones; roughly four fifths are singletons. Source material: peripheral blood. The rearrangement joins TRBV18 to TRBJ1-1; unclear D gene. This receptor was identified in a man aged 55-75 years with acute or convalescent COVID-19. This CDR3 reads CASSPYSNTEAFF. CDR3 DNA: TGTGCCAGCTCACCCTATTCCAACACTGAAGCTTTCTTT. The whole variable domain, remainder taken from reference TRBV18 and TRBJ1-1, is NAGVMQNPRHLVRRRGQEARLRCSPMKGHSHVYWYRQLPEEGLKFMVYLQKENIIDESGMPKERFSAEFPKEGPSILRIQQVVRGDSAAYFCASSPYSNTEAFFGQGTRLTVV.